The 10 T cell receptor beta chains listed next were all sequenced from one sample in a study of blood T cell repertoires in COVID-19. The method was immunoSEQ multiplex PCR; TCRdb's version includes in-frame clones alone and lacks a portion of them. There are 200,000 to 250,000 clones in the sample; about 79% occur only once, and about 13% lies in the top ten. Sequences were obtained from peripheral blood. The receptors come from a human donor in a cohort sampled during active COVID-19.

The gene calls are TRBV10-1 and TRBJ1-3, with D hard to call. Germline V lookup: CDR1 WNHNN, CDR2 SYGVQD (reference sequence). The CDR3 runs 14 residues. Trimming removed 0 bases at V and 3 bases at J, with 6 bases between. CDR3 loop: CASSESRNGNTIYF. The CDR3 nucleotides are TGCGCCAGCAGTGAGTCGAGGAATGGAAACACCATATATTTT.

The V and J genes are TRBV5-6 and TRBJ1-2, with a possible D match to TRBD1 (6 bases). CDR1 SGHDT and CDR2 YYEEEE come from the germline V gene. Trimming took off 5 bases at V and 1 base at J, with 18 bases between the two ends. The CDR3 consists of 16 residues. In DNA form, the CDR3 reads TGTGCCAGCAGAAAGCGGGGACACGAGGGTAACTATGGCTACACCTTC. This gives the protein CASRKRGHEGNYGYTF.

The chain has TRBV5-4 and TRBJ2-7; 9 bases are shared with TRBD2. Germline lookup yields CDR1 SGHNT and CDR2 YYREEE (reference sequence). The CDR3 has 15 residues. Trimming cost V 4 bases and J 5 bases; bases outside gene matches: 10. The CDR3 coding sequence is TGTGCCAGCAGCGAAGTTAGCGGGAGTAATGACGAGCAGTACTTC. Protein sequence: CASSEVSGSNDEQYF.

The chain employs TRBV28 and TRBJ1-5; no clear D. The germline V and J ends were trimmed by 7 bases and 6 bases, with 13 bases remaining between them. Germline CDR1 and CDR2: MDHEN and SYDVKM. The CDR3 has 13 residues. CDR3 region: CASTARFFQPQHF. For the CDR3, the DNA is TGTGCCAGCACCGCCCGGTTTTTTCAGCCCCAGCATTTT.

The chain carries TRBV5-1 and TRBJ1-1, with D possibly matching TRBD1 (6 bases). Germline V CDR1 and CDR2: SGHRS, YFSETQ. The CDR3 runs to 13 residues. V lost 4 bases and J lost 4, with 11 bases in between. The CDR3 nucleotides read TGCGCCAGCAGCATAGGACAGACCACTGAAGCTTTCTTT. This encodes CASSIGQTTEAFF.

The chain links TRBV7-9 to TRBJ2-7, with 7 bases lining up with TRBD2. The V gene end was trimmed by 4 bases and the J gene end by 0 bases; junction bases not matched to a gene: 12. Germline V gene sequence: CDR1 SEHNR, CDR2 FQNEAQ (reference sequence). The CDR3 sequence is 17 residues long. The CDR3 loop reads CASSSSGTGKSSYEQYF. CDR3 coding DNA: TGTGCCAGCAGCTCCAGCGGGACGGGAAAGAGCTCCTACGAGCAGTACTTC.

Turning to this clone: At the DNA level, this CDR3 is encoded by other sequences in the same sample as well. This CDR3 is CASSSGAEAFF. The CDR3 coding sequence is TGTGCCAGCTCTAGCGGGGCTGAAGCTTTCTTT. The chain recombines TRBV28 with TRBJ1-1; D remains unclear. The V gene lost 8 bases and the J gene lost 6 bases, with 10 bases spanning the gap. The germline V gene encodes CDR1 MDHEN and CDR2 SYDVKM. The CDR3 is 11 residues long. The full variable domain, completed using reference TRBV28 and TRBJ1-1, is DVKVTQSSRYLVKRTGEKVFLECVQDMDHENMFWYRQDPGLGLRLIYFSYDVKMKEKGDIPEGYSVSREKKERFSLILESASTNQTSMYLCASSSGAEAFFGQGTRLTVV.

This chain uses TRBV7-9 with TRBJ2-1; 7 bases match TRBD1. The length of the CDR3 is 15 residues. CDR1 and CDR2 from the germline V gene are SEHNR and FQNEAQ (reference sequence). Trimming at V came to 5 bases and at J to 1 base, leaving 5 bases not matched to a gene. The CDR3 bases are TGTGCCAGCAGCACGGGGACAGTGTCCTACAATGAGCAGTTCTTC. This encodes CASSTGTVSYNEQFF.

The rearrangement links TRBV2 to TRBJ1-3, with a tentative D call TRBD1 (6 bases). The V gene's germline CDR1 is SNHLY and CDR2 FYNNEI. The CDR3 runs to 14 residues. V was trimmed by 5 bases and J by 4 bases, leaving 12 bases between them. The DNA of the CDR3 is TGTGCCAGCAGTTCAGGGGTGGGAGGAAACACCATATATTTT. It specifies CASSSGVGGNTIYF.

The chain combines TRBV3-1 (or the pseudogene TRBV3-2) with TRBJ2-7; TRBD2 aligns across 9 bases. This CDR3 has 14 residues. Germline V gene sequence: CDR1 LGHDT, CDR2 YNNKEL (reference sequence). Losses at the gene ends were 4 bases for V and 7 bases for J; bases not matched to a gene: 8. CDR3 DNA sequence: TGTGCCAGCAGCCGACTAGCGGCCACGCAGGAGCAGTACTTC. Protein sequence: CASSRLAATQEQYF.